The 25 T cell receptor beta chains listed next were all sequenced from one sample in a study of T cells in Graves' hyperthyroidism and ophthalmopathy (dated by TCRdb to about 2019). Library generation was performed with multiplex PCR. The instrument given in TCRdb is Illumina HiSeq 2000. The TCR beta CDR3 regions were amplified from the RNA transcripts. The TCR CDR3 was subjected to a first round of RT-PCR using the HTBI primer set and the Qiagen OneStep RT-PCR kit. The public sequencing data were trimmed at Q25 with fastp and processed into clonotypes with MiXCR by TCRdb, which kept only in-frame beta chains. Entries that share a CDR3 protein sequence are merged under the most common genes and DNA. The sample profile shows 350,000 to 450,000 distinct CDR3 sequences; roughly 17% of them were found once. Around a third of the sample lies in the top ten. Sequences were obtained from blood. The receptors originated from a woman aged 25-40 years with Graves' hyperthyroidism that later progressed to Graves' ophthalmopathy.

The sample holds a few counts of this clonotype. J is TRBJ1-6 and V is TRBV4-1; D is unclear. Germline-derived CDR1 and CDR2 are MGHRA and YSYEKL. There are 14 residues in the CDR3. Between the trimmed V and J ends, which lost 5 bases and 0 bases, there was a span of 5 bases. This chain's CDR3 is CASSDNSYNSPLHF. DNA of the CDR3: TGCGCCAGCAGCGACAACTCCTATAATTCACCCCTCCACTTT.

This clonotype was counted at least ten times. J is TRBJ2-6 and V is TRBV19, with D uncertain. The CDR3 contains 14 residues. The germline CDR1 and CDR2 sequences are LNHDA and SQIVND (reference sequence). Deletions cut 8 bases from V and 0 bases from J, with 8 bases between. For the CDR3, the DNA is TGTGCCAGTTCGGTTGGCTCTGGGGCCAACGTCCTGACTTTC. Amino acid sequence: CASSVGSGANVLTF.

This clonotype was picked up many times. The J gene is TRBJ2-6, the V gene TRBV20-1; either TRBD1 or TRBD2 may supply D (5 bases each). Germline CDR1 reads DFQATT; CDR2 reads SNEGSKA (reference sequence). V was shortened by 6 bases and J by 4 bases, with 13 bases between the two germline ends. The CDR3 length is 14 residues. CDR3 residues: CSARTGLGANVLTF. CDR3 coding DNA: TGCAGTGCCAGAACGGGGCTCGGGGCCAACGTCCTGACTTTC.

This clonotype was observed a handful of times. The chain joins TRBV28 to TRBJ2-1; TRBD2 matches 7 bases. Germline-derived CDR1 and CDR2 are MDHEN and SYDVKM. V lost 6 bases and J lost 5; bases outside the gene matches: 13. The CDR3 totals 16 residues. CDR3 sequence (DNA): TGTGCCAGCAGCCTCGCCGGGGGACTAATCCACAATGAGCAGTTCTTC. Translating gives CASSLAGGLIHNEQFF.

This clonotype was counted ten times or more. One end of the junction varies from germline; a read error may be responsible. The genes are TRBV2 and TRBJ2-1; D is ambiguous. This CDR3 comprises 13 residues. Germline values: CDR1 SNHLY, CDR2 FYNNEI. CDR3 in DNA: TGTGCCAGCAGTGAATTTGGCGGTGGGCGGAGCCTCTTC. This sequence encodes CASSEFGGGRSLF.

V and J are TRBV29-1 and TRBJ1-2, with D perhaps matching TRBD1 (6 bases). The CDR3 has 15 amino acids. V gave up 3 bases and J gave up 5 bases, with 19 bases separating them. CDR1 and CDR2 from the germline V gene are SQVTM and ANQGSEA. CDR3 amino acids: CSVDDTGPAGYGYTF. The CDR3 nucleotides are TGCAGCGTTGACGACACAGGGCCCGCGGGGTATGGCTACACCTTC.

This clonotype has a count of ten or more. This chain connects TRBV28 to TRBJ1-5; no reliable D call. The germline V gene encodes CDR1 MDHEN and CDR2 SYDVKM. V lost 2 bases to trimming and J lost 5 bases, with 1 base between them. The CDR3 consists of 11 residues. CDR3 nucleotide sequence: TGTGCCAGCAGTTTAGATCAGCCCCAGCATTTT. This sequence encodes CASSLDQPQHF. The complete variable domain, with remaining parts taken from reference TRBV28 and TRBJ1-5, reads DVKVTQSSRYLVKRTGEKVFLECVQDMDHENMFWYRQDPGLGLRLIYFSYDVKMKEKGDIPEGYSVSREKKERFSLILESASTNQTSMYLCASSLDQPQHFGDGTRLSIL.

This chain connects TRBV20-1 to TRBJ2-7, with 8 nucleotides matching TRBD1. The V segment lost 0 bases and the J segment 1 base; nucleotides outside the gene matches: 5. CDR3 size: 15 residues. The germline V gene has CDR1 DFQATT and CDR2 SNEGSKA (reference sequence). The CDR3 loop reads CSARDFTGGSYEQYF. In DNA, the CDR3 is TGCAGTGCTAGAGATTTCACAGGGGGATCCTACGAGCAGTACTTC.

This clonotype showed up many times. The rearrangement uses TRBV5-1 and TRBJ2-1; D gene unclear. This CDR3 contains 13 residues. Germline CDR1 reads SGHRS; CDR2 reads YFSETQ. V gave up 4 bases and J gave up 7 bases, with 12 bases separating them. In DNA, the CDR3 is TGCGCCAGCAGCCTGGAAGGCTCGAATGAGCAGTTCTTC. This gives the protein CASSLEGSNEQFF.

This clonotype has at least ten counts. The chain carries TRBV25-1 and TRBJ1-6; TRBD1 matches 7 bases. Losses at the gene ends were 3 bases for V and 0 bases for J; bases not matched to a gene: 5. Germline loops: CDR1 MGHDK, CDR2 SYGVNS. The CDR3 spans 17 residues. DNA for the CDR3: TGTGCCAGCAGTGATCCCGGACAGGACTCCTATAATTCACCCCTCCACTTT. Translating it yields CASSDPGQDSYNSPLHF.

Many counts were recorded for this clonotype. CDR3 bases: TGTGCCAGCAGAGACAGGACTGAAGCTTTCTTT. Protein sequence: CASRDRTEAFF. V and J are TRBV28 and TRBJ1-1; tentatively, D is TRBD1 (6 bases). This CDR3 comprises 11 residues. The germline V gene has CDR1 MDHEN and CDR2 SYDVKM. V dropped 6 bases and J dropped 5 bases, with 7 bases sitting between them.

This clonotype occurred many times. The genes are TRBV27 and TRBJ2-2; D is ambiguous. The germline gives CDR1 MNHEY, CDR2 SMNVEV (reference sequence). V dropped 2 bases and J dropped 2 bases, with 9 bases sitting between them. The length of the CDR3 is 15 residues. The CDR3 DNA is TGTGCCAGCAGTTTAAGTCTATCTAACACCGGGGAGCTGTTTTTT. As protein: CASSLSLSNTGELFF.

The V gene is TRBV28, the J gene TRBJ2-5, with D possibly matching TRBD2 (7 bases). CDR3 length equals 15 residues. Trimming left V 4 bases short and J 5 bases short, with 17 bases between. Germline-derived CDR1 and CDR2 are MDHEN and SYDVKM. CDR3 nucleotide sequence: TGTGCCAGCAGTTGGGGGGGCGGGGGTGGGGAGACCCAGTACTTC. Amino acid sequence: CASSWGGGGGETQYF.

This clonotype has just a few counts. This sequence joins TRBV5-1 and TRBJ1-1; D unresolved. Germline lookup yields CDR1 SGHRS and CDR2 YFSETQ. The CDR3 runs to 14 residues. The V and J ends lost 1 base and 1 base respectively, with 8 bases between them. CDR3 DNA: TGCGCCAGCAGCTTGCCCTACGAGAACACTGAAGCTTTCTTT. Protein sequence: CASSLPYENTEAFF.

In its sample, this clonotype was seen many times. J is TRBJ1-1 and V is TRBV11-2; D gene unclear. Trimming left V 3 bases short and J 6 bases short, with 11 bases between. Germline assignment: CDR1 SGHAT and CDR2 FQNNGV. This CDR3 has 13 amino acids. This chain's CDR3 is CASSLNGRSEAFF. The CDR3 bases are TGTGCCAGCAGCTTGAACGGCAGGTCTGAAGCTTTCTTT.

CDR3 amino acids: CASSPPGTGENIQYF. The CDR3 DNA reads TGTGCCAGCAGTCCCCCTGGGACAGGGGAAAACATTCAGTACTTC. V usage is TRBV12-3 or TRBV12-4 and J usage is TRBJ2-4; 10 bases map to TRBD1. J was trimmed by 5 bases and V by 5 bases; bases with no gene match: 6. CDR3 length: 15 residues.

This clonotype appeared a few times. The chain has TRBV5-1 and TRBJ2-1; D unresolved. CDR1 is SGHRS, CDR2 YFSETQ, per germline. The ends were cut back, 4 bases at V and 0 bases at J, with 14 bases in the middle. This CDR3 has 16 residues. CDR3 bases: TGCGCCAGCAGCCCCGGATGGCATAGCTCCTACAATGAGCAGTTCTTC. Its translation is CASSPGWHSSYNEQFF.

V is TRBV7-8 and J is TRBJ1-2; D unclear. The V and J ends lost 3 bases and 7 bases respectively, with 12 bases between them. CDR3 length: 13 residues. Germline V gene lookup returns CDR1 SGHVS and CDR2 FQNEAQ. This CDR3 is CASSLSREGGYTF. The CDR3 DNA follows: TGTGCCAGCAGCTTGTCCCGTGAGGGTGGCTACACCTTC.

The chain links TRBV20-1 to TRBJ1-1; D is ambiguous. The V gene lost 3 bases and the J gene lost 1 base, with 9 bases spanning the gap. Germline-derived CDR1 and CDR2 are DFQATT and SNEGSKA (reference sequence). The CDR3 extends over 13 amino acids. CDR3 region: CSASPRWNTEAFF. The CDR3, as DNA: TGCAGTGCTAGTCCTAGATGGAACACTGAAGCTTTCTTT.

In its sample, this clonotype was seen many times. The chain joins TRBV7-6 to TRBJ2-3; D possibly corresponds to TRBD2 (6 bases). Per germline, CDR1 SGHVS and CDR2 FNYEAQ. Trimming shortened V by 6 bases and J by 5 bases, and 18 bases separated the two germline ends. This CDR3 contains 15 residues. In nucleotides, the CDR3 is TGTGCCAGCAGACTAACTCCGGGACTCGGAGATACGCAGTATTTT. Translation: CASRLTPGLGDTQYF. Full variable domain (rest looked up from reference TRBV7-6 and TRBJ2-3): GAGVSQSPRYKVTKRGQDVALRCDPISGHVSLYWYRQALGQGPEFLTYFNYEAQQDKSGLPNDRFSAERPEGSISTLTIQRTEQRDSAMYRCASRLTPGLGDTQYFGPGTRLTVL.

This clonotype was detected many times. The chain employs TRBV28 and TRBJ2-1, with D perhaps matching TRBD2 (5 bases). V lost 6 bases and J lost 2, with 11 bases in between. Germline assignment: CDR1 MDHEN and CDR2 SYDVKM. This CDR3 region has 14 residues. CDR3 amino acids: CASSPDSTYNEQFF. For the CDR3, the DNA is TGTGCCAGCAGCCCGGACTCTACCTACAATGAGCAGTTCTTC.

Many counts were recorded for this clonotype. The rearrangement uses TRBV29-1 and TRBJ2-1, with D perhaps TRBD1 or TRBD2 (6 bases each). The CDR3 runs 14 residues. Germline loops: CDR1 SQVTM, CDR2 ANQGSEA. The V end was cut by 7 bases, the J end by 5 bases, with 18 bases between. Written as DNA, the CDR3 is TGCAGCGGTGTTAGGGGGGTGGCACACAATGAGCAGTTCTTC. Residues: CSGVRGVAHNEQFF.

This clonotype was seen a few times. This chain connects TRBV11-2 to TRBJ1-4; possible D gene TRBD1, 6 bases. V lost 1 base and J 6 bases, leaving 12 bases between the germline ends. The CDR3 sequence is 15 residues long. CDR1 is SGHAT, CDR2 FQNNGV, per germline. Here the CDR3 DNA reads TGTGCCAGCAGCTTAGTTCGGGGGGCGGATGAAAAACTGTTTTTT. Its protein is CASSLVRGADEKLFF.

This clonotype was counted at least ten times. The chain has TRBV11-2 and TRBJ2-3; D perhaps matches TRBD1 (6 bases). This CDR3 comprises 16 residues. The V end lost 6 bases, the J end lost 10 bases, and 26 bases lay between the germline ends. Germline lookup yields CDR1 SGHAT and CDR2 FQNNGV. The CDR3 DNA reads as TGTGCCAGCAGACGGAACGGACAGCAGGCCGTTCTCGCGCAGTATTTT. It specifies CASRRNGQQAVLAQYF.

This clonotype was detected many times. The CDR3 region has the DNA TGTGCCAGCAGCTCTACATGGACCACCCCCTATGGCTACACCTTC. It encodes CASSSTWTTPYGYTF. V usage is TRBV6-1 and J usage is TRBJ1-2; D remains unclear. The germline gives CDR1 MNHNS, CDR2 SASEGT. With 6 bases removed from V and 4 bases from J, the gap between germline ends came to 18 bases. This CDR3 comprises 15 residues.